This T cell receptor (beta chain) is drawn from a study of identical twins. This clonotype has just a few counts. TCRdb independently ran MiXCR on the 5' RACE reads; one entry per CDR3 protein. The data hold more than 1.5 million distinct CDR3 sequences, with more than 30% observed a single time. Material: cord blood. The clonotype comes from a newborn girl in good health.

CDR3 sequence (DNA): TGCAGTGCTAGAGAATTTTTCGCGGGGTACACAGATACGCAGTATTTT. Amino acid sequence: CSAREFFAGYTDTQYF. The chain couples TRBV20-1 to TRBJ2-3; D is possibly TRBD2 (6 bases). Germline loops: CDR1 DFQATT, CDR2 SNEGSKA (reference sequence). This CDR3 is 16 amino acids long. Trimming took 0 bases from V and 2 from J, leaving 15 bases between them.